This T cell receptor (beta chain) was observed in a study of cytomegalovirus exposure and HLA in healthy donors. Study findings and constraints: The study flagged fewer than 200 TCR beta chains as cytomegalovirus-associated.

V trimming: 6 bases; J trimming: 1 base; junction bases outside the gene matches: 9. This CDR3 is 16 amino acids long. Germline V gene lookup returns CDR1 MNHEY and CDR2 SMNVEV (reference sequence). Concerning this clone: Its specificity is not known.

Only in-frame clones appear in the TCRdb table, and some are missing; sequencing was by immunoSEQ multiplex PCR. The sample carries under 300,000 clones, 80% to 90% recorded once. The V and J genes are TRBV27 and TRBJ1-1, with 9 bases matching TRBD1. The TCR comes from a woman under 30 in good health and CMV-seronegative. The sample was PBMCs. Here the CDR3 DNA reads TGTGCCAGCAGACGGGGACAGGGCGGTCGGAACACTGAAGCTTTCTTT. Translating gives CASRRGQGGRNTEAFF.